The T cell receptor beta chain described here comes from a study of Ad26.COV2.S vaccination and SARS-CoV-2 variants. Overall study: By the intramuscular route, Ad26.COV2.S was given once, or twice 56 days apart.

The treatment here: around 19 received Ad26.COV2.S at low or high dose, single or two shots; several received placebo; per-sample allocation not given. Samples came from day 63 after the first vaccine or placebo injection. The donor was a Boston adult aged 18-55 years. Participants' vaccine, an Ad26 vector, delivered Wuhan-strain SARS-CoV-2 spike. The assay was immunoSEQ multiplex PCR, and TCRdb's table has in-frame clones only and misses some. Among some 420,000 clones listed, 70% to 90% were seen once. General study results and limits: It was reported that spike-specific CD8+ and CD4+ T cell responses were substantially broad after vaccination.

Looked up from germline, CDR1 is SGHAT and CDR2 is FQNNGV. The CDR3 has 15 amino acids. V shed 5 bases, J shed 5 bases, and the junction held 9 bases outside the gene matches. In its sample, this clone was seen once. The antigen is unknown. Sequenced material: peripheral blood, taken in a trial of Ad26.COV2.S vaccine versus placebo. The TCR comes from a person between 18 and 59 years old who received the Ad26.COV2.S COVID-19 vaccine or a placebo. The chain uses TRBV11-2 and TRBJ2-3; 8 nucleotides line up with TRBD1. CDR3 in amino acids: CASSQGLQGVDTQYF. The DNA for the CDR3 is TGTGCCAGCAGCCAAGGGTTACAGGGGGTAGATACGCAGTATTTT.